This entry is about one TCR beta chain. Its antigen is currently not known. It has no much larger one-base neighbor in the sample; base qualities were not kept. The Quick-DNA Microprep Kit was used to extract genomic DNA from the sorted cells. Amplification of TCRbeta DNA was done with the immunoSEQ hsTCRbeta kit, following the protocol from the manufacturer. An Illumina MiSeq instrument was used to sequence the TCRbeta libraries. The authors processed their data as follows. Removing out-of-frame sequences left 2,204,828 distinct TCRbeta sequences, an average of around 70,000 per individual. Each individual was scored according to the count of about 150 previously reported CMV-associated TCRbeta sequences and the total productive distinct TCRbeta count. A beta-binomial model was reimplemented in Python, and scikit-learn random forests with default parameters were trained on data from the US cohort. Classifier performance on the Belgian cohort was reported as the median AUC with percentile confidence intervals calculated over 10,000 bootstrap iterations. TCRdb's version of the immuneACCESS table is confined to in-frame rearrangements and falls short of the full clone set. An unresolved V gene accounts for under half of the shortfall where checked; the remainder is of unknown origin. V, J and clone size reflect that table, while D and trimming were determined from the DNA. This sample has around 53,000 clones in its table, and about three quarters of those were observed once. The ten largest clones add up to roughly 1.4% of the sample.

A FACSAria II was used to sort memory CD4+ T cells, defined as single viable CD3+CD4+CD8-CD45RO+ cells. To determine CMV serostatus, a Roche Elecsys assay was used that detects serum IgG against CMV pp150, pp28, p38 and p52. After the samples were thawed, total CD4+ T cells were enriched through positive selection using CD4 magnetic microbeads. The samples came from a different study that was designed specifically to examine the CD4+ T cell memory repertoire. Following standard operating procedures, peripheral blood mononuclear cells were isolated and cryopreserved, while serum was kept at -80 degrees C. The staining relied on CD3-PerCP (BW264/56), CD4-APC (RPA-T4), CD45RO-PE (UCHT1) and CD8-Pacific Orange (3B5) antibodies, and Sytox blue was used to exclude non-viable cells. Including the terminal cysteine and phenylalanine, the CDR3 comprises 14 residues. Of the read, only the CDR3 DNA is kept; its 42 bases are in frame from base 1. Based on the germline V gene, the CDR1 and CDR2 sequences are MGHDK and SYGVNS. V and J are truncated by 6 bases and 2 bases respectively, leaving an intervening sequence of 11 bases.

The data stem from a study of memory CD4+ T cells and cytomegalovirus serostatus (dated by TCRdb to the late 2010s). About the investigation overall: The roughly 33 healthy Belgian adults in the cohort included 9 who were CMV seropositive and roughly 25 who were CMV seronegative. The study sequenced CD4+ memory TCRbeta repertoires of a Belgian cohort with known cytomegalovirus serostatus to replicate a published TCR-based CMV serostatus classifier.

The paper as a whole reports these results and caveats: Only CD4+CD45RO+ memory cells were sequenced, in contrast to the original study, which included naive and memory CD4+ and CD8+ populations. For CMV serostatus prediction, a median bootstrapped AUC of about 0.95 was reached with the original framework, and a median bootstrapped AUC of roughly 0.89 was reached with a US-trained random forest. Results were interpreted as suggesting that the CMV-associated TCR signature is largely present in the CD4+ memory repertoire. Among the 150 or so previously reported CMV-associated TCRbeta sequences, 65 to 85 showed up in the CD4+ memory repertoires, with each one found in between one and five individuals. The original-framework classifier achieved a median bootstrapped AUC of approximately 0.96 with a 95% CI of 0.76-1.00 on the Belgian cohort.

This receptor chain uses TRBV25-1 and TRBJ2-1; the D gene is perhaps TRBD1, from 5 matching bases. Sequencing was performed on memory CD4+ T cells from blood. This TCR came from an adult in good health and CMV-seropositive. The DNA reads as follows: TGTGCCAGCAGCCTAGGACACGCCTACAATGAGCAGTTCTTC. This sequence encodes CASSLGHAYNEQFF.